The clone carrying this TCR beta chain was seen a few times. Its antigen is still unknown. The sample comes from a study of blood T cells in healthy people across ages. At the level of the study: Template switching caught about one barcoded beta molecule for each two T cells.

Broader study findings: The study could not conclusively compare naive and antigen-experienced cells, given its unsorted PBMCs.

A second roughly 6 to 11 cycle PCR used barcoded and J-beta primers. Each CDR3 protein gets one entry after TCRdb re-called the 5' RACE reads with MiXCR. In the table there are approximately 670,000 distinct CDR3 sequences, roughly two fifths of which are singletons. Deletions cut 6 bases from V and 5 bases from J, with 13 bases between. In germline, CDR1 is MNHEY, CDR2 SVGEGT. The CDR3 has 13 residues. This chain connects TRBV6-2 or TRBV6-3 to TRBJ2-5, with TRBD1 as a possible D gene (6 bases). Sample: blood. This receptor was obtained from a man aged 80 or over in good health. This CDR3 reads CASSKDQGETQYF. CDR3 in DNA: TGTGCCAGCAGCAAAGACCAGGGGGAGACCCAGTACTTC.